A single count supports the clone carrying this T cell receptor beta chain. Its antigen is unidentified. Germline V lookup: CDR1 LGHNA, CDR2 YNFKEQ. The CDR3 extends over 15 amino acids. These data belong to a study of blood T cells in healthy people across ages. Whole-study findings and limits: PBMCs went unsorted, and a conclusive naive versus antigen-experienced comparison was therefore prevented. Naive T cell percentage showed a strong correlation with the diversity of TCR beta.

Combining a sample-barcoded 5' primer with a J-beta primer mix, a second PCR ran for 7 to 11 cycles. Every sample returned 2.5 million or more CDR3-containing paired-end reads. TCRdb re-derived calls from the 5' RACE reads in MiXCR, one entry per CDR3 protein. The sample includes some 1.6 million distinct CDR3 sequences, about 35% of them seen just once. The sample was blood. This TCR was recovered from a woman in her 30s in good health. The V call is TRBV4-2, the J call TRBJ2-4; 10 bases align to TRBD1. The DNA end favors TRBJ2-7, so the J call may be wrong. Written as DNA, the CDR3 is TGTGCCAGCAGCCGGTCGGACAGGGGGACATACGAGCAGTACTTC. As protein: CASSRSDRGTYEQYF.